This entry describes one T cell receptor beta chain. Assay used: immunoSEQ multiplex PCR; TCRdb lists only in-frame clones, some missing. The table lists 62,000 or so clones, roughly 85% of them singletons, with over 7.5% in the top ten. This sample stems from a study of radiotherapy plus CTLA-4 blockade in lung cancer. This CDR3 region has 16 residues. From germline, CDR1 is SGHKS and CDR2 YYEKEE (reference sequence). The V and J ends lost 2 bases and 6 bases, in that order; junction bases with no gene match: 9. The sample consisted of peripheral blood, taken from a patient treated with radiotherapy plus ipilimumab. The receptor comes from a human donor with non-small cell lung cancer who had a complete response to radiotherapy plus ipilimumab. V gene TRBV5-5 combines with J gene TRBJ2-2, with TRBD2 identical over 8 bases. CDR3 in amino acids: CASSFGLAGLSGELFF. The CDR3 nucleotides are TGTGCCAGCAGCTTTGGGCTAGCGGGTTTGTCCGGGGAGCTGTTTTTT.